The 14 T cell receptor beta chains below all came from one sample that was sequenced in a study of T-cell memory formation after mild COVID-19 (dated by TCRdb to about 2021). Libraries came from 5' RACE. Instrument on record: Illumina NovaSeq 6000. The public reads were run again by TCRdb, first through fastp at Q25 and then through MiXCR, and only productive beta chains were kept. Each entry merges the rows of one CDR3 protein and shows their most common DNA and genes. The sample data list fewer than 95,000 distinct CDR3 sequences, and about 13% of these were observed just once. The top ten clonotypes cover about 25% of the sample. Sequencing used PBMCs or a T cell subset sorted from them (not recorded which). The receptors derive from an adult woman who had mild COVID-19 (a few samples of this study predate the infection). The sample titles of this study are shuffled in the database, so cell type and time point are left out; the donor was told from shared clones.

This clonotype has a handful of counts. The CDR3 loop is CASSYTGTGVREQYF. CDR3 sequence (DNA): TGTGCCAGCAGTTATACCGGGACAGGGGTAAGGGAGCAGTACTTC. The chain is built from TRBV7-9 and TRBJ2-7, with TRBD1 matching over 10 bases. The length of the CDR3 is 15 residues. Germline V gives CDR1 SEHNR, CDR2 FQNEAQ (reference sequence). With 6 bases clipped from V and 7 bases from J, the junction kept 12 bases outside the gene matches. The full variable domain, completed using reference TRBV7-9 and TRBJ2-7, is DTGVSQNPRHKITKRGQNVTFRCDPISEHNRLYWYRQTLGQGPEFLTYFQNEAQLEKSRLLSDRFSAERPKGSFSTLEIQRTEQGDSAMYLCASSYTGTGVREQYFGPGTRLTVT.

The rearrangement joins TRBV29-1 to TRBJ1-1; D might be TRBD1 (5 bases). The CDR3 spans 12 residues. The V end lost 7 bases, the J end lost 4 bases, and 13 bases lay between the germline ends. Germline CDR1 SQVTM, CDR2 ANQGSEA. Here the CDR3 DNA reads TGCAGCGCTCTGGGGGAGGCCACTGAAGCTTTCTTT. Encoded protein: CSALGEATEAFF.

This clonotype was seen a few times. The chain joins TRBV11-2 to TRBJ2-2; unclear D gene. CDR1 and CDR2 from the germline V gene are SGHAT and FQNNGV. The CDR3 contains 12 residues. The V end lost 3 bases, the J end lost 5 bases, and 4 bases lay between the germline ends. CDR3 nucleotides: TGTGCCAGCAGCTTTGCTACCGGGGAGCTGTTTTTT. The encoded protein is CASSFATGELFF.

V gene TRBV5-1 combines with J gene TRBJ2-5; 9 nucleotides match TRBD2. CDR3 length: 17 amino acids. Germline loops: CDR1 SGHRS, CDR2 YFSETQ. The ends lost 0 bases at V and 5 bases at J; junction bases unmatched: 11. The DNA of the CDR3 is TGCGCCAGCAGCTTGGAGGGCCTAGCGGGGAAGAAGGAGACCCAGTACTTC. The encoded protein is CASSLEGLAGKKETQYF.

V and J are TRBV7-2 and TRBJ1-5, with D tentatively TRBD1 (5 bases). This CDR3 spans 15 amino acids. CDR1 SGHTA and CDR2 FQGNSA come from the germline V gene. The V end lost 2 bases, the J end lost 4 bases, and 12 bases lay between the germline ends. The chain's CDR3 is CASSLSLGGNQPQHF. The DNA of the CDR3 is TGTGCCAGCAGCTTAAGTCTGGGGGGGAATCAGCCCCAGCATTTT.

This clonotype was counted many times. This rearrangement joins TRBV25-1 to TRBJ2-3; the match to TRBD2 covers 8 bases. The V gene end was trimmed by 1 base and the J gene end by 4 bases; junction bases not matched to a gene: 10. The germline gives CDR1 MGHDK, CDR2 SYGVNS. This CDR3 spans 17 amino acids. For the CDR3, the DNA is TGTGCCAGCAGTGAATGGTCACGGGAGGGAGTCGCAGATACGCAGTATTTT. Protein product: CASSEWSREGVADTQYF.

The rearrangement joins TRBV5-1 to TRBJ2-1, with D perhaps matching TRBD1 (5 bases). The CDR3 covers 15 residues. The V and J ends lost 4 bases and 2 bases respectively, with 13 bases between them. The V gene's germline CDR1 is SGHRS and CDR2 YFSETQ. This chain's CDR3 is CASSLRVFPYNEQFF. Here the CDR3 DNA reads TGCGCCAGCAGCCTCAGGGTGTTCCCCTACAATGAGCAGTTCTTC.

The table lists this clonotype with a few counts. The chain uses TRBV5-6 and TRBJ2-1, with a tentative D call TRBD2 (6 bases). The CDR3 contains 15 residues. Trimming cost V 2 bases and J 9 bases, with 18 bases left between them. From germline, CDR1 is SGHDT and CDR2 YYEEEE. The CDR3 here is CASSFTGLGEVEQFF. DNA of the CDR3: TGTGCCAGCAGCTTTACGGGACTGGGAGAGGTTGAGCAGTTCTTC. The full variable domain, with the rest looked up from reference TRBV5-6 and TRBJ2-1, is DAGVTQSPTHLIKTRGQQVTLRCSPKSGHDTVSWYQQALGQGPQFIFQYYEEEERQRGNFPDRFSGHQFPNYSSELNVNALLLGDSALYLCASSFTGLGEVEQFFGPGTRLTVL.

This chain joins TRBV4-3 and TRBJ2-3, with TRBD2 matching 8 bases. The germline gives CDR1 LGHNA, CDR2 YSLEER. V shed 3 bases, J shed 2 bases, and the junction held 7 bases outside the gene matches. There are 16 residues in the CDR3. The CDR3 region has the DNA TGCGCCAGCAGCCACCTAGCGGGTAGTTCCACAGATACGCAGTATTTT. Translation gives CASSHLAGSSTDTQYF.

The V and J genes are TRBV7-9 and TRBJ2-1; no reliable D call. V lost 1 base to trimming and J lost 10 bases, with 8 bases between them. The CDR3 consists of 12 residues. Germline V lookup: CDR1 SEHNR, CDR2 FQNEAQ (reference sequence). CDR3 bases: TGTGCCAGCAGCTTAGACCCGATGGAGCAGTTCTTC. This codes for CASSLDPMEQFF.

The rearrangement joins TRBV11-2 to TRBJ2-7, with 7 bases fitting TRBD1. Per germline, CDR1 SGHAT and CDR2 FQNNGV. Trimming cost V 4 bases and J 3 bases; bases outside gene matches: 6. The CDR3 runs 14 residues. CDR3 residues: CASSSDRDHYEQYF. The CDR3 DNA reads as TGTGCCAGCAGCTCAGACAGGGATCACTACGAGCAGTACTTC.

The V gene is TRBV7-9, the J gene TRBJ1-4; 11 nucleotides line up with TRBD1. CDR1 and CDR2 from the germline V gene are SEHNR and FQNEAQ (reference sequence). The CDR3 has 16 amino acids. V dropped 5 bases and J dropped 8; count of bases not matched to a gene: 10. As DNA, the CDR3 is TGTGCCAGCAGCCTAAAGCGGACAGGGGGCGAAGAAAAACTGTTTTTT. Protein: CASSLKRTGGEEKLFF.

This clonotype was recorded once. A much larger clone lies one base from this, so it may be a read error. The chain combines TRBV4-1 with TRBJ2-1; no clear D gene. V dropped 4 bases and J dropped 9 bases, with 25 bases sitting between them. The CDR3 has 17 residues. CDR1 MGHRA and CDR2 YSYEKL come from the germline V gene. The CDR3 bases are TGCGCCAGCAGCCCCATTAACCCCTCCGTCGATGTAAGTGAGCAGTTCTTC. Translating it yields CASSPINPSVDVSEQFF.

This clonotype was counted a few times. J is TRBJ2-1 and V is TRBV5-4; 10 positions agree with TRBD1. Germline V lookup: CDR1 SGHNT, CDR2 YYREEE (reference sequence). This CDR3 region has 14 residues. The ends lost 4 bases at V and 7 bases at J; junction bases unmatched: 5. The CDR3 spells CASSIPGQGNEQFF. The CDR3 nucleotides read TGTGCCAGCAGCATACCGGGACAGGGGAATGAGCAGTTCTTC.